A few counts support the clone carrying this T cell receptor beta chain. A sample-barcoded 5' primer and a J-beta primer mix were used in a second PCR of about 7 to 12 cycles. TCRdb processed the 5' RACE reads anew with MiXCR; each CDR3 protein has one entry. This sample has about 540,000 distinct CDR3 sequences, with 24% found just once. The data originate from a study of blood T cells in healthy people across ages. The germline V gene has CDR1 LGHNA and CDR2 YSLEER. Unmatched junction bases numbered 8, after V lost 0 bases and J lost 6 bases. CDR3 size: 16 residues. The same specimen was also included in a second study, on T cells of mothers and their children. That investigation notes: The sample comes from roughly 9 healthy Caucasian donors: mothers and children. Maternal samples each gave over 9.5 million TCR beta CDR3 reads, and child samples roughly 3 million each. Slightly higher, non-significant overlap characterized related mother-child pairs relative to unrelated pairs.

This chain links TRBV4-3 with TRBJ2-3; 8 positions match TRBD2. The TCR was taken from a boy aged 10-17 years in good health. The sample taken for sequencing was blood. The CDR3 sequence: CASSQDGTRGGDTQYF. As DNA, the CDR3 is TGCGCCAGCAGCCAAGATGGGACTAGAGGTGGCGATACGCAGTATTTT.